Shown below are 3 T cell receptor beta chains from a single sample sequenced in a study of radiation and T cells in renal cell carcinoma. The repertoire was sequenced with immunoSEQ multiplex PCR; TCRdb's copy has only in-frame clones and lacks some. The data show over 120,000 clones, around nine tenths seen once. Time point specified: baseline pretreatment blood. The treatment here: 15 Gy SBRT to primary tumor, nephrectomy 4 weeks later. Source: blood, taken from a patient whose treatment included radiotherapy and nephrectomy. These receptors were taken from a woman aged 45-65 years with renal cell carcinoma.

The chain recombines TRBV29-1 with TRBJ1-5; D gene unclear. The CDR3 spans 13 residues. Trimming shortened V by 6 bases and J by 4 bases, and 13 bases separated the two germline ends. Per germline, CDR1 SQVTM and CDR2 ANQGSEA. CDR3 loop: CSVAGFGNQPQHF. CDR3 in DNA: TGCAGCGTAGCGGGATTCGGGAATCAGCCCCAGCATTTT.

This clone has only one observation. V gene TRBV9 combines with J gene TRBJ1-4; weak D call: TRBD1 (6 bases). The germline CDR1 and CDR2 sequences are SGDLS and YYNGEE. Trimming removed 0 bases from V and 2 bases from J, with 11 bases in between. The CDR3 has 16 residues. CDR3 DNA: TGTGCCAGCAGCGTAGAAGGGGGAAGGACTAATGAAAAACTGTTTTTT. It codes for CASSVEGGRTNEKLFF. Based on the CDR3 plus reference TRBV9 and TRBJ1-4, the full variable domain is DSGVTQTPKHLITATGQRVTLRCSPRSGDLSVYWYQQSLDQGLQFLIQYYNGEERAKGNILERFSAQQFPDLHSELNLSSLELGDSALYFCASSVEGGRTNEKLFFGSGTQLSVL.

The V call is TRBV28, the J call TRBJ1-3; D may be TRBD1 (5 bases). The CDR3 totals 17 residues. Per the germline V gene, CDR1 is MDHEN and CDR2 is SYDVKM. The V gene lost 4 bases and the J gene lost 0 bases, with 16 bases spanning the gap. CDR3 sequence: CASSSSVLRGSGNTIYF. The DNA for the CDR3 is TGTGCCAGCAGTTCCTCGGTTTTGAGGGGCTCTGGAAACACCATATATTTT.